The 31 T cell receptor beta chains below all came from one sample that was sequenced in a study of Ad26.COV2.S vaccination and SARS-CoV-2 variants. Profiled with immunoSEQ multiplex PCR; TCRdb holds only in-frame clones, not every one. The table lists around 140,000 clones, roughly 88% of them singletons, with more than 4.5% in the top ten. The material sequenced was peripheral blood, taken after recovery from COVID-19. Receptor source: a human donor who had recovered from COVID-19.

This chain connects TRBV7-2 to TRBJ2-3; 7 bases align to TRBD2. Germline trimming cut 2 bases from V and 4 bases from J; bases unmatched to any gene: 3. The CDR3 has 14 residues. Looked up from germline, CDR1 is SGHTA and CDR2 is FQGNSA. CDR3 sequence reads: CASSLKAGPDTQYF. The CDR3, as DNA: TGTGCCAGCAGCTTAAAAGCGGGGCCAGATACGCAGTATTTT.

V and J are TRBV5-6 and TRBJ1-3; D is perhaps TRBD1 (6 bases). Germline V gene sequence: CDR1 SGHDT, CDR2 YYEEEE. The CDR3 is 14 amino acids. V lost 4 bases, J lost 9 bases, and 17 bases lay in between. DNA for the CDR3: TGTGCCAGCAGCCGCGGGGGGGCAGAGACCACCATATATTTT. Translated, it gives CASSRGGAETTIYF.

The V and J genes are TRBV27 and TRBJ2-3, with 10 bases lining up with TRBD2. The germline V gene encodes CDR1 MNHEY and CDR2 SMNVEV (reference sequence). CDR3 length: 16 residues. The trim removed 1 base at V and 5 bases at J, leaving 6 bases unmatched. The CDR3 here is CASSLYPSGGGDTQYF. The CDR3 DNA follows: TGTGCCAGCAGTTTATACCCTAGCGGGGGTGGAGATACGCAGTATTTT.

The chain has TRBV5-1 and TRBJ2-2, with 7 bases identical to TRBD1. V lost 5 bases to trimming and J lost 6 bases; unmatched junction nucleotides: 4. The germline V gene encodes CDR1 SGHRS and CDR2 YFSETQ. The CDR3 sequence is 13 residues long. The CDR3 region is CASRGQGAGELFF. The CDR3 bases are TGCGCCAGCAGGGGCCAGGGGGCCGGGGAGCTGTTTTTT.

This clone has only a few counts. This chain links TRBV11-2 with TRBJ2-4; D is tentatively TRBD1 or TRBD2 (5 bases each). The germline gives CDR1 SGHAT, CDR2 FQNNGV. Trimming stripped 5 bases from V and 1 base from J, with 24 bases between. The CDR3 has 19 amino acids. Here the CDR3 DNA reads TGTGCCAGCAGCCCCCTCCAGCGGACACGGCAGACTGCCAAAAACATTCAGTACTTC. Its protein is CASSPLQRTRQTAKNIQYF.

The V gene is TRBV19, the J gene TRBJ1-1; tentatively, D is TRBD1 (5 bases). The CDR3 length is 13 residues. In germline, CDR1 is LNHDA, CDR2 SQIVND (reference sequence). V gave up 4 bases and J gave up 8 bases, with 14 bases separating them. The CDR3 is CASSTSRGTEAFF. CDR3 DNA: TGTGCCAGTAGTACGTCCCGGGGGACCGAAGCTTTCTTT.

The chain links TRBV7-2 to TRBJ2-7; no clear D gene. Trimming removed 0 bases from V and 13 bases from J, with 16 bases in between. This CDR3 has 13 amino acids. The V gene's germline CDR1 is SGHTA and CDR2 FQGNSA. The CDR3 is CASSLAGNQISYF. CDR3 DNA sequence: TGTGCCAGCAGCTTAGCAGGGAACCAAATATCTTACTTC.

CDR3 in amino acids: CASSVRQGETQYF. The DNA of the CDR3 is TGTGCCAGCAGCGTGAGGCAGGGTGAGACCCAGTACTTC. This sequence joins TRBV28 and TRBJ2-5; D perhaps matches TRBD1 (5 bases). The CDR3 consists of 13 residues. Germline V gene sequence: CDR1 MDHEN, CDR2 SYDVKM. V was pared by 6 bases and J by 5 bases, with 13 bases between.

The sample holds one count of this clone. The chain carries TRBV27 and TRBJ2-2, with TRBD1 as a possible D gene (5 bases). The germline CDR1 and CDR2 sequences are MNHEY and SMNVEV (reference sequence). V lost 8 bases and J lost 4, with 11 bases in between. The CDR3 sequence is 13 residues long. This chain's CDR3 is CASGPQATGELFF. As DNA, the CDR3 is TGTGCCAGCGGGCCACAGGCCACCGGGGAGCTGTTTTTT.

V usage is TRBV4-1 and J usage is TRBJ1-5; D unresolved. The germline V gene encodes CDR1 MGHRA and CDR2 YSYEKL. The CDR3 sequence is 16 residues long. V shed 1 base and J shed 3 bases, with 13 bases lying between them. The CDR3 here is CASSQAPGGNNQPQHF. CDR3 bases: TGCGCCAGCAGCCAAGCCCCCGGCGGAAACAATCAGCCCCAGCATTTT.

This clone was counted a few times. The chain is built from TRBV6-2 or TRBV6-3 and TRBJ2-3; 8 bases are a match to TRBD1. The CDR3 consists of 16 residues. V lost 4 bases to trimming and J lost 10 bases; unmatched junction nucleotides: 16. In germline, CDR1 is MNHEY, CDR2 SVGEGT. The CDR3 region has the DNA TGTGCCAGCAGTTCTACTCGGGACAGGTCATCTGAGGCGCAGTATTTT. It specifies CASSSTRDRSSEAQYF.

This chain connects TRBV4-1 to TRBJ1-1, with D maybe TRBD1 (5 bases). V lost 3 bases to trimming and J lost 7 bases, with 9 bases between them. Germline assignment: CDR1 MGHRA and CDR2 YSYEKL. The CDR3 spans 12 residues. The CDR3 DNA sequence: TGCGCCAGCAGCCAGGAGGGGAGTGAAGCTTTCTTT. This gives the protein CASSQEGSEAFF.

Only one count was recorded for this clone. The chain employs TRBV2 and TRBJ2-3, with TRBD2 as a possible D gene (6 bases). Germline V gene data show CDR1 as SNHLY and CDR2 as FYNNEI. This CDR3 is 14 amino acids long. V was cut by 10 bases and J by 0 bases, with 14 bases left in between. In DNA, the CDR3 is TGTGCCACCGAAGGGAGGACTAGCACAGATACGCAGTATTTT. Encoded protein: CATEGRTSTDTQYF.

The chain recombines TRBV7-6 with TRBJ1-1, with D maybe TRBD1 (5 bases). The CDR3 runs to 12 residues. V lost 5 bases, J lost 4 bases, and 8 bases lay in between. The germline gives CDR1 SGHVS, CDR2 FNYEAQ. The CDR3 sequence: CASSQGGTEAFF. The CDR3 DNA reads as TGTGCCAGCAGCCAGGGTGGCACTGAAGCTTTCTTT.

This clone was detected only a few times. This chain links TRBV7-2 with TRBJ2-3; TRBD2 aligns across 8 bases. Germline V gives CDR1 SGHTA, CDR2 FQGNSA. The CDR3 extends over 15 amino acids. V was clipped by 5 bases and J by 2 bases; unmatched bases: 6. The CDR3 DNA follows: TGTGCCAGCAGCCGCGGGGGGCCCTACACAGATACGCAGTATTTT. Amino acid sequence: CASSRGGPYTDTQYF.

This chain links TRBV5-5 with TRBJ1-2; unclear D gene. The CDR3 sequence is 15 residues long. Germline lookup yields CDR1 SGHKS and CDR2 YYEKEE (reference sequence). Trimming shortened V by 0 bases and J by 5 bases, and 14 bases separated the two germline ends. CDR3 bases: TGTGCCAGCAGCTTGGGTCTGGGATTTGGGTATGGCTACACCTTC. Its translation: CASSLGLGFGYGYTF.

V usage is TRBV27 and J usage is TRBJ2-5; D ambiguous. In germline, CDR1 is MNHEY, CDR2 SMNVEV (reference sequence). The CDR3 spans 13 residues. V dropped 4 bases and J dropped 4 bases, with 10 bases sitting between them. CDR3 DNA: TGTGCCAGCAGTTCAAGTGGAGTAGAGACCCAGTACTTC. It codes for CASSSSGVETQYF.

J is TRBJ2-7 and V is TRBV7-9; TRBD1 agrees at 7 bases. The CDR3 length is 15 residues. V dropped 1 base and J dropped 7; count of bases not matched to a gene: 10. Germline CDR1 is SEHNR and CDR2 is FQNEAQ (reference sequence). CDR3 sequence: CASSLERRGRTEQYF. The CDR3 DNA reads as TGTGCCAGCAGCTTAGAGCGTAGGGGGCGAACGGAGCAGTACTTC.

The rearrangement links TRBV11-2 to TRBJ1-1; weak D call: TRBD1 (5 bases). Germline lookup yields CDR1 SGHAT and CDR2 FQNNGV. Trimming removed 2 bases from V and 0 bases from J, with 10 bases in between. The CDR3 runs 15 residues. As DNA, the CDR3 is TGTGCCAGCAGCTTAAGTCTAGGGGTGAACACTGAAGCTTTCTTT. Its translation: CASSLSLGVNTEAFF.

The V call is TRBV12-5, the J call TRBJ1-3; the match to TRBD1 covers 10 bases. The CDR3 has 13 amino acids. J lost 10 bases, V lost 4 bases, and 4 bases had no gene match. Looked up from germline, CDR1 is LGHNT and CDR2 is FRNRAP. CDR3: CASGSDRGNTIYF. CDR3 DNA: TGTGCTAGTGGTTCGGACAGGGGGAATACCATATATTTT.

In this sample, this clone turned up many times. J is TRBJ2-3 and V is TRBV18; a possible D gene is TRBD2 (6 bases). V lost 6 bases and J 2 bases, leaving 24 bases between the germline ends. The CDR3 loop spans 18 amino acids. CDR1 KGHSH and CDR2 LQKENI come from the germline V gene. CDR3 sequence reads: CASSNQGSGEGSTDTQYF. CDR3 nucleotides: TGTGCCAGCTCGAACCAGGGATCGGGAGAGGGGTCCACAGATACGCAGTATTTT.

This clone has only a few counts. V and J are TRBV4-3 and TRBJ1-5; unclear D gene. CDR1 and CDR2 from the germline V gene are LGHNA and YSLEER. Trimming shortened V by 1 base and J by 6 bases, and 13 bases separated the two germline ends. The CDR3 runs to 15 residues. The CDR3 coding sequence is TGCGCCAGCAGCCAAGGCGTGTGGGTTGGTCAGCCCCAGCATTTT. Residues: CASSQGVWVGQPQHF.

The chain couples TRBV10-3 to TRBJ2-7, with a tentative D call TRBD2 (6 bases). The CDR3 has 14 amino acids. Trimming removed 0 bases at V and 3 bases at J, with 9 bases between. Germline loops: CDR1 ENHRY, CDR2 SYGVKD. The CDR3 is CAISESSGVYEQYF. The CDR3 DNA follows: TGTGCCATCAGTGAGTCGTCGGGGGTCTACGAGCAGTACTTC.

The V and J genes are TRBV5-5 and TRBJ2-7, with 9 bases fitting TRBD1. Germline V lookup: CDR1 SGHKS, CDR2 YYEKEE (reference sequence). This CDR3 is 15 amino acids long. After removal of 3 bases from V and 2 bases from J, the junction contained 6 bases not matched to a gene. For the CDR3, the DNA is TGTGCCAGCAGCTGGGGACAGGGACCTGCCTACGAGCAGTACTTC. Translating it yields CASSWGQGPAYEQYF. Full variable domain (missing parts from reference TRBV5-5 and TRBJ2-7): DAGVTQSPTHLIKTRGQQVTLRCSPISGHKSVSWYQQVLGQGPQFIFQYYEKEERGRGNFPDRFSARQFPNYSSELNVNALLLGDSALYLCASSWGQGPAYEQYFGPGTRLTVT.

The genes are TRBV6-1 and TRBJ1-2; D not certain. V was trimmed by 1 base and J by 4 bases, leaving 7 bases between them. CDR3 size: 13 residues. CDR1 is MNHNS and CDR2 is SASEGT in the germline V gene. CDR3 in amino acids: CASSEGTVYGYTF. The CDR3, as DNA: TGTGCCAGCAGTGAAGGGACTGTCTATGGCTACACCTTC.

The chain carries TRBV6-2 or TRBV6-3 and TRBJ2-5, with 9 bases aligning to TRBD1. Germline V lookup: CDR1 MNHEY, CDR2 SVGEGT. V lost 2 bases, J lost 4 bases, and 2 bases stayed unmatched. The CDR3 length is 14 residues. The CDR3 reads CASSYMDRGETQYF. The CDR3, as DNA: TGTGCCAGCAGTTACATGGACAGGGGAGAGACCCAGTACTTC.

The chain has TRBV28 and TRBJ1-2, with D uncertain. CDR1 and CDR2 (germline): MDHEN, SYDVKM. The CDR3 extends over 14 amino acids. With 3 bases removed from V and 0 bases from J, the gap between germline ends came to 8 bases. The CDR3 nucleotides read TGTGCCAGCAGTTTCGCGGGATCTAACTATGGCTACACCTTC. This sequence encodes CASSFAGSNYGYTF.

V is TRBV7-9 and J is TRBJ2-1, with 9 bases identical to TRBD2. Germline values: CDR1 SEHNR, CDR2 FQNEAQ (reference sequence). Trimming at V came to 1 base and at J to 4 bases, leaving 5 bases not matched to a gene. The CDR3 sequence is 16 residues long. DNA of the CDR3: TGTGCCAGCAGCTTAGTATCAAGCGGGGGGTACAATGAGCAGTTCTTC. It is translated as CASSLVSSGGYNEQFF. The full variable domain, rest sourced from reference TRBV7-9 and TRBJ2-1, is DTGVSQNPRHKITKRGQNVTFRCDPISEHNRLYWYRQTLGQGPEFLTYFQNEAQLEKSRLLSDRFSAERPKGSFSTLEIQRTEQGDSAMYLCASSLVSSGGYNEQFFGPGTRLTVL.

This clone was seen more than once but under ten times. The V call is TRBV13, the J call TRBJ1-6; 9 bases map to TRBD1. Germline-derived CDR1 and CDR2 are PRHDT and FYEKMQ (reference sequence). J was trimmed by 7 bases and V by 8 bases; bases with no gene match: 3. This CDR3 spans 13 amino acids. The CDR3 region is CASGGQGNSPLHF. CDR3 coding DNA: TGTGCCAGCGGGGGACAGGGAAATTCACCCCTCCACTTT.

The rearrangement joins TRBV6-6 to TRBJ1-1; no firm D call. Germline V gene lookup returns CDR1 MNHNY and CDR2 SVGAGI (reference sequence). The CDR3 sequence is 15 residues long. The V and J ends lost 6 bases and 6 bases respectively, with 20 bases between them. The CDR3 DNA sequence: TGTGCCAGCAGCAGACAAAGGACCGCATCGCCTGAAGCTTTCTTT. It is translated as CASSRQRTASPEAFF.

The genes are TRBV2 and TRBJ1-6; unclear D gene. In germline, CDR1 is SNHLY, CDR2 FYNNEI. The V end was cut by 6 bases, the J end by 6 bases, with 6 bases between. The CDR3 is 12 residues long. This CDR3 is CASRNSNSPLHF. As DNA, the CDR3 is TGTGCCAGCAGGAATAGTAATTCACCCCTCCACTTT.